The rows below give T cell receptor beta chains drawn from one sample of a study of Tregs in tolerant kidney transplant recipients. Libraries were prepared by immunoSEQ multiplex PCR; TCRdb keeps only in-frame clonotypes and omits some of them. The sample has 50,000 to 80,000 clones, 95% to 98% seen once. Sequencing was performed on Tregs from blood, taken before the transplant. All receptors derive from a human donor who received a combined kidney and bone marrow transplant. CDR3s include the opening cysteine and the closing phenylalanine or tryptophan. A D gene is named only where the DNA matches it firmly. Only part of the rows carry a size: once, few, many, or a class if the clone is expanded.

j_call v_call d_call clone_size cdr3_nt cdr3_aa
TRBJ2-6 TRBV9 NA NA TGTGCCAGCAGCGCGGAGACTTTGCTCTCTGGGGCCAACGTCCTGACTTTC CASSAETLLSGANVLTF
TRBJ2-5 TRBV5-1 NA NA TGCGCCAGCGCTACTCTAGGGGCAGAGACCCAGTACTTC CASATLGAETQYF
TRBJ2-2 TRBV19 TRBD2 NA TGTGCCAGTCGGATCGGACTAGCGGGAGTCACCGGGGAGCTGTTTTTT CASRIGLAGVTGELFF
TRBJ2-1 TRBV5-1 NA NA TGCGCCAGCAGCTCATCCTCTTATAGTGAGCAGTTCTTC CASSSSSYSEQFF
TRBJ2-6 TRBV2 TRBD1 NA TGTGCCAGCAGGGCGGACAGGGGAGAATTTGGGGCCAACGTCCTGACTTTC CASRADRGEFGANVLTF
TRBJ1-2 TRBV5-1 NA NA TGCGCCAGCAGCTTGCGGGGGGACTATGGCTACACCTTC CASSLRGDYGYTF
TRBJ2-3 TRBV25-1 TRBD2 NA TGTGCCAGCACCTCGGGACTAGCGGGCACAGATACGCAGTATTTT CASTSGLAGTDTQYF
TRBJ2-1 TRBV7-7 NA NA TGTGCCAGCAGCTTAGATCGCGGGGAGGAGCAGTTCTTC CASSLDRGEEQFF
TRBJ2-1 TRBV6-5 TRBD2 NA TGTGCCAGCAGGCGGACTAGCGGGGGCTACAATGAGCAGTTCTTC CASRRTSGGYNEQFF
TRBJ2-5 TRBV29-1 TRBD2 NA TGCAGTGGACTAGCGGGCAACCAAGAGACCCAGTACTTC CSGLAGNQETQYF
TRBJ1-2 TRBV19 TRBD1 NA TGTGCCACCAGTCGCCCAGGACAGGGTTCTTATGGCTACACCTTC CATSRPGQGSYGYTF
TRBJ1-3 TRBV19 NA once TGTGCCAGTAGTAGTCGGAGCTCTGGAAACACCATATATTTT CASSSRSSGNTIYF
TRBJ2-2 TRBV27 TRBD2 once TGTGCCAGCAGTTTAGCGGGAGGGTACACCGGGGAGCTGTTTTTT CASSLAGGYTGELFF
TRBJ2-7 TRBV25-1 TRBD1 NA TGTGCCAGCAGCGCTGGGACAGGGGGCTACGAGCAGTACTTC CASSAGTGGYEQYF
TRBJ1-2 TRBV7-9 TRBD1 NA TGTGCCAGCAGCCCAACAGGGGATGGCTACACCTTC CASSPTGDGYTF
TRBJ1-1 TRBV20-1 NA NA TGCAGTGCTAGCAGGAGGACTGAAGCTTTCTTT CSASRRTEAFF
TRBJ1-5 TRBV7-8 NA NA TGTGCCAGCAGCTTTATTAGCAATCAGCCCCAGCATTTT CASSFISNQPQHF
TRBJ1-4 TRBV5-1 TRBD1 NA TGCGCCAGCAGGGCCGGGACAGGGGACATTAATGAAAAACTGTTTTTT CASRAGTGDINEKLFF
TRBJ1-1 TRBV6-5 NA NA TGTGCCAGCAGTTTTAGGGGCACTGAAGCTTTCTTT CASSFRGTEAFF
TRBJ2-5 TRBV7-6 TRBD2 NA TGTGCCAGCAGCTTGAGGACTAGCGGCGAAGAGACCCAGTACTTC CASSLRTSGEETQYF
TRBJ2-3 TRBV29-1 TRBD2 once TGCAGCGGCGGACTAGCGGGAGAAAGAGATACGCAGTATTTT CSGGLAGERDTQYF
TRBJ2-2 TRBV4-2 NA NA TGTGCCAGCAGCCGCCAGGAAACCGGGGAGCTGTTTTTT CASSRQETGELFF
TRBJ1-5 TRBV6-5 NA NA TGTGCCAGCAGTTTGACAGGTGGCAACCAGCCCCAGCATTTT CASSLTGGNQPQHF
TRBJ2-7 TRBV9 NA NA TGTGCCAGCAGCCGGTCGGGCTCCTACGAGCAGTACTTC CASSRSGSYEQYF
TRBJ2-5 TRBV12-5 NA NA TGTGCTAGTGGTACCACGGGCGGGGAGACCCAGTACTTC CASGTTGGETQYF
TRBJ2-2 TRBV9 TRBD1 NA TGTGCCAGCAGCGTAGCCTCAACCGGGACAGGGGTCGCCGGGGAGCTGTTTTTT CASSVASTGTGVAGELFF
TRBJ2-7 TRBV11-2 TRBD2 NA TGTGCCAGCAGCTTAAATAGGCGGGGGGAAAGAGGGCAGTACTTC CASSLNRRGERGQYF
TRBJ2-7 TRBV20-1 NA NA TGCAGTGCCCCAGGGAACTACGAGCAGTACTTC CSAPGNYEQYF
TRBJ2-3 TRBV30 NA once TGTGCCTGGAGTGTACTGGGAGACAAGCAGTATTTT CAWSVLGDKQYF
TRBJ1-5 TRBV18 TRBD1 NA TGTGCCAGCTCACATCGTTCCGAGACAGGGAGCAATCAGCCCCAGCATTTT CASSHRSETGSNQPQHF
TRBJ1-5 TRBV7-2 TRBD1 NA TGTGCCAGCAGCTTGGACAGGGGTAGCAATCAGCCCCAGCATTTT CASSLDRGSNQPQHF
TRBJ2-7 TRBV7-2 NA NA TGTGCCAGCACAACAGGTTTCGACTACGAGCAGTACTTC CASTTGFDYEQYF
TRBJ2-5 TRBV4-1 TRBD2 NA TGCGCCAGCAGCCAAGGGACTAGCCGAGAGACCCAGTACTTC CASSQGTSRETQYF
TRBJ1-3 TRBV29-1 TRBD1 NA TGCAGCGTCGCAGACAGGGGTGGAAACACCATATATTTT CSVADRGGNTIYF
TRBJ2-1 TRBV10-3 NA NA TGTGCCATCAGTGAGGTGGAGGATACCTCCTACAATGAGCAGTTCTTC CAISEVEDTSYNEQFF
TRBJ2-7 TRBV11-2 NA once TGTGCCAGCAGCGCCAGGGTGGACGAGCAGTACTTC CASSARVDEQYF
TRBJ1-6 TRBV21-1 NA NA TGTGCCAGCAGCAAAAATGATGCGGGACCCCATAATTCACCCCTCCACTTT CASSKNDAGPHNSPLHF
TRBJ1-1 TRBV5-4 NA NA TGTGCCAGCAGCCGCGTGGGGGCGCGGTACACTGAAGCTTTCTTT CASSRVGARYTEAFF
TRBJ2-5 TRBV29-1 NA once TGCAGCGTTGTAATTCGGACCCGGAGGGAGACCCAGTACTTC CSVVIRTRRETQYF
TRBJ1-2 TRBV7-2 NA NA TGTGCCAGCAGCTTCGGGGCGCAGGGGCCTGGTGGCTACACCTTC CASSFGAQGPGGYTF
TRBJ1-3 TRBV7-8 NA NA TGTGCCAGCAGCTGGGCTATGGGACATAACTCTGGAAACACCATATATTTT CASSWAMGHNSGNTIYF